The present TCR beta chain was sequenced within a study of vaccination and CD4 T cells after COVID-19. Study at large: Post-COVID draws followed diagnosis by a median roughly 100 days (range 35 to 161). Investigators took post-vaccine samples a median roughly 70 days after dose two, within a range of 14 to 241.

Sample treatment: approximately nine-day PBMC culture with coronavirus spike peptide pools or control peptides (ViraFEST assay). Cultured CD4+ T-cell DNA underwent Oncomine TCR Beta short-read sequencing. From cultured CD4+ T cells, genomic DNA was extracted. TCRdb reprocessed the PCR reads via MiXCR and lists one record per CDR3 protein. The sample lists around 20,000 distinct CDR3 sequences, 60% to 80% occurring once. CDR3 size: 14 residues. In germline, CDR1 is LNHDA, CDR2 SQIVND (reference sequence). With V trimmed by 5 bases and J by 7 bases, 1 base remained unmatched. This clonotype was seen more than once but under ten times. What it binds is unknown.

This chain connects TRBV19 to TRBJ1-6, with 11 bases fitting TRBD1. The origin of this receptor is a human donor who had recovered from COVID-19. The sequencing input was CD4+ T cells from blood, cultured in vitro. For the CDR3, the DNA is TGTGCCAGTAGTCGGGACAGGGGGAATTCACCCCTCCACTTT. Translation gives CASSRDRGNSPLHF.